Listed below are T cell receptor beta chains from one sample, sequenced in a study of shared clonotypes between healthy human individuals. The data were produced by immunoSEQ multiplex PCR, yet TCRdb's version contains in-frame clones alone and is incomplete. The profile shows 560,000 or so clones, about 96% of them singletons. Sequencing was performed on naive CD8+ T cells sorted from blood. Source of these receptors: a woman under 40 in good health. CDR3s include the opening cysteine and the closing phenylalanine or tryptophan. The order of the fields is CDR3 protein, CDR3 DNA, D gene, clone size, J gene, V gene. D genes are given only for firm matches. The listing skips clone size in some rows; elsewhere it reads once, few, many or a size class.

CDR3aa: CASRKAGIADTQYF
CDR3nt: TGTGCCAGCAGGAAAGCGGGAATAGCAGATACGCAGTATTTT
d_gene: TRBD2
abundance: NA
j_gene: TRBJ2-3
v_gene: TRBV2

CDR3aa: CASSESAGSEQYF
CDR3nt: TGCGCCAGCAGTGAGTCTGCCGGGAGCGAGCAGTACTTC
d_gene: NA
abundance: NA
j_gene: TRBJ2-7
v_gene: TRBV10-1

CDR3aa: CASSRSNTEAFF
CDR3nt: TGTGCCAGCAGCAGATCGAACACTGAAGCTTTCTTT
d_gene: NA
abundance: NA
j_gene: TRBJ1-1
v_gene: TRBV13

CDR3aa: CASSLSGDGYEQYF
CDR3nt: TGTGCCAGCAGCTTATCAGGGGACGGGTACGAGCAGTACTTC
d_gene: NA
abundance: NA
j_gene: TRBJ2-7
v_gene: TRBV13

CDR3aa: CASSYPTGYNGEQYF
CDR3nt: TGTGCCAGCAGTTACCCCACAGGGTATAATGGCGAGCAGTACTTC
d_gene: NA
abundance: NA
j_gene: TRBJ2-7
v_gene: TRBV27

CDR3aa: CASSLTPAPAGGTDTQYF
CDR3nt: TGTGCCAGCAGCTTAACGCCGGCCCCGGCGGGGGGCACAGATACGCAGTATTTT
d_gene: TRBD2
abundance: NA
j_gene: TRBJ2-3
v_gene: TRBV7-3

CDR3aa: CASSLAARENYEQYF
CDR3nt: TGTGCCAGCAGCTTAGCGGCCAGGGAGAACTACGAGCAGTACTTC
d_gene: NA
abundance: NA
j_gene: TRBJ2-7
v_gene: TRBV11-2

CDR3aa: CASSTGTGGGGYTF
CDR3nt: TGTGCCAGCAGTACCGGGACAGGGGGTGGTGGCTACACCTTC
d_gene: TRBD1
abundance: NA
j_gene: TRBJ1-2
v_gene: TRBV27

CDR3aa: CASSHGTSGRTSTDTQYF
CDR3nt: TGTGCCAGCTCCCACGGGACTAGCGGGAGGACTAGCACAGATACGCAGTATTTT
d_gene: TRBD2
abundance: NA
j_gene: TRBJ2-3
v_gene: TRBV18

CDR3aa: CASSVGSQPSAYNEQFF
CDR3nt: TGTGCCAGCAGCGTAGGATCCCAGCCTTCGGCTTACAATGAGCAGTTCTTC
d_gene: NA
abundance: NA
j_gene: TRBJ2-1
v_gene: TRBV9

CDR3aa: CASSGTENTGELFF
CDR3nt: TGTGCCAGCAGCGGGACAGAGAACACCGGGGAGCTGTTTTTT
d_gene: TRBD1
abundance: NA
j_gene: TRBJ2-2
v_gene: TRBV5-4

CDR3aa: CATSARIQQGVIQAFF
CDR3nt: TGTGCCACCAGCGCCCGTATCCAACAGGGTGTAATACAAGCTTTCTTT
d_gene: NA
abundance: NA
j_gene: TRBJ1-1
v_gene: TRBV15

CDR3aa: CASSFVGSNQPQHF
CDR3nt: TGTGCCAGCAGTTTTGTCGGGAGCAATCAGCCCCAGCATTTT
d_gene: NA
abundance: once
j_gene: TRBJ1-5
v_gene: TRBV28

CDR3aa: CASSLGSGDTQYF
CDR3nt: TGTGCCAGCAGTTTGGGGTCCGGAGATACGCAGTATTTT
d_gene: NA
abundance: NA
j_gene: TRBJ2-3
v_gene: TRBV28

CDR3aa: CASSLAGGYEQYF
CDR3nt: TGTGCCAGCAGCCTAGCGGGAGGCTACGAGCAGTACTTC
d_gene: TRBD2
abundance: NA
j_gene: TRBJ2-7
v_gene: TRBV7-9

CDR3aa: CSVVGQDTGELFF
CDR3nt: TGCAGCGTTGTTGGGCAGGACACCGGGGAGCTGTTTTTT
d_gene: NA
abundance: NA
j_gene: TRBJ2-2
v_gene: TRBV29-1

CDR3aa: CASSMGQGAGGYTF
CDR3nt: TGTGCCAGTAGTATGGGACAGGGGGCAGGCGGCTACACCTTC
d_gene: TRBD1
abundance: NA
j_gene: TRBJ1-2
v_gene: TRBV19

CDR3aa: CASSSRDSPYEQYF
CDR3nt: TGTGCCAGCAGCTCCAGGGACAGCCCCTACGAGCAGTACTTC
d_gene: TRBD1
abundance: NA
j_gene: TRBJ2-7
v_gene: TRBV11-1

CDR3aa: CASSPPGRGRETQYF
CDR3nt: TGTGCCAGCTCACCACCCGGCAGGGGGCGAGAGACCCAGTACTTC
d_gene: TRBD1
abundance: NA
j_gene: TRBJ2-5
v_gene: TRBV18

CDR3aa: CASILAGGLGTEAFF
CDR3nt: TGTGCCAGCATCCTGGCGGGTGGTCTGGGCACTGAAGCTTTCTTT
d_gene: NA
abundance: NA
j_gene: TRBJ1-1
v_gene: TRBV6-5

CDR3aa: CASSSRLGYTF
CDR3nt: TGTGCCAGCAGTTCTCGACTGGGCTACACCTTC
d_gene: NA
abundance: NA
j_gene: TRBJ1-2
v_gene: TRBV25-1

CDR3aa: CASSARRDRDTQYF
CDR3nt: TGTGCCAGCAGCGCCCGACGGGACAGGGATACGCAGTATTTT
d_gene: TRBD1
abundance: NA
j_gene: TRBJ2-3
v_gene: TRBV9

CDR3aa: CASSIGGSWTEAFF
CDR3nt: TGTGCCAGTAGTATTGGGGGAAGTTGGACTGAAGCTTTCTTT
d_gene: NA
abundance: few
j_gene: TRBJ1-1
v_gene: TRBV19

CDR3aa: CASSVPGTGLGYTF
CDR3nt: TGTGCCAGCAGTGTGCCCGGGACAGGCCTTGGCTACACCTTC
d_gene: TRBD1
abundance: NA
j_gene: TRBJ1-2
v_gene: TRBV2

CDR3aa: CASSQRTGTYNEQFF
CDR3nt: TGCGCCAGCAGCCAACGGACCGGGACGTACAATGAGCAGTTCTTC
d_gene: NA
abundance: NA
j_gene: TRBJ2-1
v_gene: TRBV4-1

CDR3aa: CASSLEKGLAGEGTGELFF
CDR3nt: TGCGCCAGCAGCCTCGAGAAGGGACTAGCGGGAGAGGGCACCGGGGAGCTGTTTTTT
d_gene: TRBD2
abundance: NA
j_gene: TRBJ2-2
v_gene: TRBV4-1

CDR3aa: CASSLGAGNEETQYF
CDR3nt: TGTGCCAGCAGCTTAGGGGCAGGGAACGAAGAGACCCAGTACTTC
d_gene: NA
abundance: NA
j_gene: TRBJ2-5
v_gene: TRBV11-2

CDR3aa: CASSLFSQGGETQYF
CDR3nt: TGTGCCAGCAGTTTATTTTCTCAGGGGGGAGAGACCCAGTACTTC
d_gene: NA
abundance: NA
j_gene: TRBJ2-5
v_gene: TRBV27

CDR3aa: CASSLAGVSYNEQFF
CDR3nt: TGTGCCAGCAGTCTTGCGGGAGTATCCTACAATGAGCAGTTCTTC
d_gene: TRBD2
abundance: NA
j_gene: TRBJ2-1
v_gene: TRBV6-5

CDR3aa: CASSSVTGLFYGYTF
CDR3nt: TGTGCCAGCAGTAGTGTGACAGGACTGTTCTATGGCTACACCTTC
d_gene: NA
abundance: NA
j_gene: TRBJ1-2
v_gene: TRBV5-4

CDR3aa: CASSYGASRGEQFF
CDR3nt: TGTGCCAGCAGTTACGGGGCCAGCCGGGGTGAGCAGTTCTTC
d_gene: NA
abundance: NA
j_gene: TRBJ2-1
v_gene: TRBV6-5

CDR3aa: CASSGLADLSYEQYF
CDR3nt: TGCGCCAGCAGTGGGCTAGCGGACCTCTCCTACGAGCAGTACTTC
d_gene: TRBD2
abundance: NA
j_gene: TRBJ2-7
v_gene: TRBV10-2

CDR3aa: CATSSRWGRTEAFF
CDR3nt: TGTGCCACCAGCTCTCGGTGGGGGAGAACTGAAGCTTTCTTT
d_gene: NA
abundance: NA
j_gene: TRBJ1-1
v_gene: TRBV6-5

CDR3aa: CASSPLGGTGELFF
CDR3nt: TGTGCCAGCAGTCCTCTTGGGGGCACCGGGGAGCTGTTTTTT
d_gene: NA
abundance: NA
j_gene: TRBJ2-2
v_gene: TRBV27

CDR3aa: CASTLQGQNTPDTQYF
CDR3nt: TGTGCCAGCACCCTCCAGGGACAAAACACACCAGATACGCAGTATTTT
d_gene: NA
abundance: NA
j_gene: TRBJ2-3
v_gene: TRBV27

CDR3aa: CSVEVGYEQYF
CDR3nt: TGCAGCGTTGAAGTTGGCTACGAGCAGTACTTC
d_gene: NA
abundance: NA
j_gene: TRBJ2-7
v_gene: TRBV29-1

CDR3aa: CASSLRGATGELFF
CDR3nt: TGTGCCAGCAGTTTAAGGGGGGCGACCGGGGAGCTGTTTTTT
d_gene: NA
abundance: NA
j_gene: TRBJ2-2
v_gene: TRBV28

CDR3aa: CASSLLNNEQFF
CDR3nt: TGTGCCAGCAGCTTGCTCAACAATGAGCAGTTCTTC
d_gene: NA
abundance: NA
j_gene: TRBJ2-1
v_gene: TRBV7-8

CDR3aa: CASSSSNANTGELFF
CDR3nt: TGTGCCAGCAGTTCTTCCAACGCGAACACCGGGGAGCTGTTTTTT
d_gene: NA
abundance: NA
j_gene: TRBJ2-2
v_gene: TRBV27

CDR3aa: CASRKISGSLYEQYF
CDR3nt: TGTGCCAGCAGGAAAATTAGCGGGAGCCTCTACGAGCAGTACTTC
d_gene: TRBD2
abundance: NA
j_gene: TRBJ2-7
v_gene: TRBV2

CDR3aa: CASRQGARYNEQFF
CDR3nt: TGTGCCAGCAGACAGGGGGCGCGTTACAATGAGCAGTTCTTC
d_gene: TRBD1
abundance: NA
j_gene: TRBJ2-1
v_gene: TRBV28

CDR3aa: CASNRRPTGTAQETQYF
CDR3nt: TGTGCCAGTAACCGACGCCCCACCGGGACAGCCCAAGAGACCCAGTACTTC
d_gene: TRBD1
abundance: NA
j_gene: TRBJ2-5
v_gene: TRBV5-5

CDR3aa: CASSNRGLAGGPFGTDTQYF
CDR3nt: TGTGCCAGTAGTAACCGCGGACTAGCGGGAGGGCCATTCGGCACAGATACGCAGTATTTT
d_gene: TRBD2
abundance: NA
j_gene: TRBJ2-3
v_gene: TRBV19